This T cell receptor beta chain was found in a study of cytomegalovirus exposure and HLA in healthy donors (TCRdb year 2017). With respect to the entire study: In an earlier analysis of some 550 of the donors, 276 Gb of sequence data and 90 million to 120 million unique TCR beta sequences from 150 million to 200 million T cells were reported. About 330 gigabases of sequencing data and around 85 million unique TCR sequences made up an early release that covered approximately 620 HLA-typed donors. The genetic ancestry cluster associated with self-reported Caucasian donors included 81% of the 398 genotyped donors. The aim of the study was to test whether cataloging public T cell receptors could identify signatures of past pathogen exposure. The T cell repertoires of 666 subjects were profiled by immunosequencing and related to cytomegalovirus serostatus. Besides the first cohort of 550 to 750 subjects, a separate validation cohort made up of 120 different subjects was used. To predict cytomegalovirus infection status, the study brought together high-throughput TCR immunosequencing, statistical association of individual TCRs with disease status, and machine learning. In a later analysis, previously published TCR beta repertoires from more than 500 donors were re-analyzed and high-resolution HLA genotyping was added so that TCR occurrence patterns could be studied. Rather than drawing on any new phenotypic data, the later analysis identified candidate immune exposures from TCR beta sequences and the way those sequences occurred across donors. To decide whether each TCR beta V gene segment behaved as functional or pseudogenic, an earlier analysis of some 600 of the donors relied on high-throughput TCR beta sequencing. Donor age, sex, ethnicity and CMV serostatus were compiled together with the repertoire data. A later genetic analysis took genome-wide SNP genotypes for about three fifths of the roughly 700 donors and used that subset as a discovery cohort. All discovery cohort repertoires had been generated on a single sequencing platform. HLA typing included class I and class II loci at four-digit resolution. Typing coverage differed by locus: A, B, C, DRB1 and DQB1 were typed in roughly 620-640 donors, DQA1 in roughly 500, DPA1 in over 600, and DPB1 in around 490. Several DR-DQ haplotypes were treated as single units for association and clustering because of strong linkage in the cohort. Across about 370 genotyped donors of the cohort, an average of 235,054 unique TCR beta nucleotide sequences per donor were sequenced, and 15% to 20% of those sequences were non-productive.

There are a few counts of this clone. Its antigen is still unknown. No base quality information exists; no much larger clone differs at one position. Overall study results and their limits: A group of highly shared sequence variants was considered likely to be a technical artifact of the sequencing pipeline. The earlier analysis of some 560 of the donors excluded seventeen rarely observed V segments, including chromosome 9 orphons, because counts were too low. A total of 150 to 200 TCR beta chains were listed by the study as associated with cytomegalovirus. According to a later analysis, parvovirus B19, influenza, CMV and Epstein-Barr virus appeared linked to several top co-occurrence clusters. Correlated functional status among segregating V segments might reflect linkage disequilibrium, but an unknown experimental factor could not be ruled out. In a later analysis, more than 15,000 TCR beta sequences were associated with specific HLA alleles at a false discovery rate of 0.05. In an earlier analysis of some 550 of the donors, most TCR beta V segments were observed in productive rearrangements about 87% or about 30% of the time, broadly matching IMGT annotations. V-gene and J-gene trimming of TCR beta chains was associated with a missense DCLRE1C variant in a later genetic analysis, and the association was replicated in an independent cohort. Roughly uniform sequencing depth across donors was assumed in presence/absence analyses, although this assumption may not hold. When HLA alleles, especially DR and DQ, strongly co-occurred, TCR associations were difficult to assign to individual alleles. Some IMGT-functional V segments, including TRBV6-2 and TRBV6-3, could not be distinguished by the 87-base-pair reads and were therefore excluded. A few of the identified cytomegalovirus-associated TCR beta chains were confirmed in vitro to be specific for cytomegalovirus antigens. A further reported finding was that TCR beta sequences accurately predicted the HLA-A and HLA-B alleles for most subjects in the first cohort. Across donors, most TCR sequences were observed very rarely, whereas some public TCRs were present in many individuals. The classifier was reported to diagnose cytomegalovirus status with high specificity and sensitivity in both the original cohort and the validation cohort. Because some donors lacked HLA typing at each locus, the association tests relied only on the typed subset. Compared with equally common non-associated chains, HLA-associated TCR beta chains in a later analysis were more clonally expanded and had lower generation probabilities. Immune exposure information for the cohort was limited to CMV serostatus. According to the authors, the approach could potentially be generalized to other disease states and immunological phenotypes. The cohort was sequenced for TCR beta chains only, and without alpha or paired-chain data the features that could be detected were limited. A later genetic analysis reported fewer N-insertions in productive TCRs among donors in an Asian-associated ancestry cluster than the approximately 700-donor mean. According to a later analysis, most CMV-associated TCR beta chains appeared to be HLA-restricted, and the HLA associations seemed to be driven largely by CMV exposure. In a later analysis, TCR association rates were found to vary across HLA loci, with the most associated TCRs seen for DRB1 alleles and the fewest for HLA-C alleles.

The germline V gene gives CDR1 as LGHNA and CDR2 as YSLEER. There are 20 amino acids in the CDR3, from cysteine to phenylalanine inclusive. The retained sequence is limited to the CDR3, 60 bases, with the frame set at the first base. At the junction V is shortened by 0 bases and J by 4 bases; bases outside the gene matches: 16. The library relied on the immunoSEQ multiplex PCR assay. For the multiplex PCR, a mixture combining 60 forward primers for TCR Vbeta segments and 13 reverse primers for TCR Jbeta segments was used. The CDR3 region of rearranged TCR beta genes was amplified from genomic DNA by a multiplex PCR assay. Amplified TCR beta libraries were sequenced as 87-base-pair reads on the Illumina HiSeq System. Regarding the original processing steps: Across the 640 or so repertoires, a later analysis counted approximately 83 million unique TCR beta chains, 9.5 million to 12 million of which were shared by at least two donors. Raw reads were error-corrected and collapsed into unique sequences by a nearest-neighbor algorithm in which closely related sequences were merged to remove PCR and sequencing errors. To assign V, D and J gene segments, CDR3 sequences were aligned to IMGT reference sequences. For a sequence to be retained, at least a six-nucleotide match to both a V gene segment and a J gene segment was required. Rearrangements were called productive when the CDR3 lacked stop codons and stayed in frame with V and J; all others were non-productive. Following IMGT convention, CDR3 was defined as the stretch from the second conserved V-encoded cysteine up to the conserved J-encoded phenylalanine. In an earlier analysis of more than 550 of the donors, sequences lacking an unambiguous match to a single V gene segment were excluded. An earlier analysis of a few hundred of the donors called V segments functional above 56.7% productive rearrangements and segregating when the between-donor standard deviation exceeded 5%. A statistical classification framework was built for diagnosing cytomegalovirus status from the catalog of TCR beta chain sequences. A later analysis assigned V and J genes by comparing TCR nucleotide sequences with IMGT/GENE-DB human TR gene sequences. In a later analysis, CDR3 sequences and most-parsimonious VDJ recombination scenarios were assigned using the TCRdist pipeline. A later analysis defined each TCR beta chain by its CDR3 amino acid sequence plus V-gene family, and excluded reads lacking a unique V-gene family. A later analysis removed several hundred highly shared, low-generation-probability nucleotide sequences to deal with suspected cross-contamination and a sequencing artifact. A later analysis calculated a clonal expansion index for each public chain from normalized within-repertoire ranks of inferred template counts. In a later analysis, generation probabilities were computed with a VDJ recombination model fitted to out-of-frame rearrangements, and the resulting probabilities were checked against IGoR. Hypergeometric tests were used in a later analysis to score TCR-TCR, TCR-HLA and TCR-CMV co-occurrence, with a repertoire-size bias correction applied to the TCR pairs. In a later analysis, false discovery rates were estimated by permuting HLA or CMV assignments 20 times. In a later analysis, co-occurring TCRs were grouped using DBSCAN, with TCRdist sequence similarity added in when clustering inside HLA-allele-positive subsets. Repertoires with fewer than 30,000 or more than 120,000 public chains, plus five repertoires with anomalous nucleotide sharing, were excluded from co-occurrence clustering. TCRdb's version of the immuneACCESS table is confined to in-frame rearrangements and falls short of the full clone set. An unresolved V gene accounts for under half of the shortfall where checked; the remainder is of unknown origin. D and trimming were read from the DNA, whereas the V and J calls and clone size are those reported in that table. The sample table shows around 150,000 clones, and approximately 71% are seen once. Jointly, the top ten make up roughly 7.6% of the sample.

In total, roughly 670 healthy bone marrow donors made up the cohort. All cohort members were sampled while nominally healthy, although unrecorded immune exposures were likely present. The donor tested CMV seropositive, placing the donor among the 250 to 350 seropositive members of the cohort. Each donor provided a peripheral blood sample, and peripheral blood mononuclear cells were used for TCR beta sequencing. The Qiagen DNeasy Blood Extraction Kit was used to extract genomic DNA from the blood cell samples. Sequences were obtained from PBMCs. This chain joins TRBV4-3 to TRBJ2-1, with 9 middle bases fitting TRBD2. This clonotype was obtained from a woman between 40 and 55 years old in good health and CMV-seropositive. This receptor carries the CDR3 CASSQDLGLASGRRYNEQFF. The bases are TGCGCCAGCAGCCAAGACCTAGGGCTAGCGAGCGGGAGGCGGTACAATGAGCAGTTCTTC.